Presented here are 13 T cell receptor beta chains from one specimen sequenced in a study of T cells after yellow fever vaccination. One entry per CDR3 protein results from TCRdb running MiXCR on the 5' RACE reads. The sample has under 500,000 distinct CDR3 sequences, around 20% seen once. Source: PBMCs, taken before the yellow fever booster vaccination. The source of these receptors is a man aged 18 to 30 who received the YFV17D yellow fever vaccine.

A few counts support this clonotype. The rearrangement links TRBV5-1 to TRBJ2-3; D is perhaps TRBD1 (7 bases). The V and J ends lost 1 base and 3 bases respectively, with 15 bases between them. CDR3 size: 16 residues. Germline assignment: CDR1 SGHRS and CDR2 YFSETQ. In DNA form, the CDR3 reads TGCGCCAGCAGCTTGCCAGGGGGGTCTAATACAGATACGCAGTATTTT. This codes for CASSLPGGSNTDTQYF.

This clonotype was found a few times. The chain recombines TRBV4-1 with TRBJ1-2; 9 bases align to TRBD1. After removal of 2 bases from V and 4 bases from J, the junction contained 5 bases not matched to a gene. The germline V gene encodes CDR1 MGHRA and CDR2 YSYEKL. CDR3 length equals 15 residues. As DNA, the CDR3 is TGCGCCAGCAGCCAACCGGGACAGGGTAGCTATGGCTACACCTTC. Protein: CASSQPGQGSYGYTF.

This clonotype has more than one count but fewer than ten. The V and J genes are TRBV4-3 and TRBJ2-3; D is undetermined. Between the trimmed V and J ends, which lost 3 bases and 4 bases, there was a span of 8 bases. CDR1 and CDR2 from the germline V gene are LGHNA and YSLEER. The CDR3 has 13 amino acids. The CDR3 coding sequence is TGCGCCAGCAGCCACGGGTGGGCAGATACGCAGTATTTT. Residues: CASSHGWADTQYF.

This CDR3 reads CSYLSGNTIYF. The CDR3 DNA sequence: TGCAGCTATCTCTCTGGAAACACCATATATTTT. The chain carries TRBV29-1 and TRBJ1-3; D is unresolved. The germline CDR1 and CDR2 sequences are SQVTM and ANQGSEA. There are 11 residues in the CDR3. V was clipped by 8 bases and J by 0 bases, with 5 bases between them. The entire variable domain, with the rest obtained from reference TRBV29-1 and TRBJ1-3, is as follows: SAVISQKPSRDICQRGTSLTIQCQVDSQVTMMFWYRQQPGQSLTLIATANQGSEATYESGFVIDKFPISRPNLTFSTLTVSNMSPEDSSIYLCSYLSGNTIYFGEGSWLTVV.

V and J are TRBV5-1 and TRBJ1-4; no clear D gene. Deletions cut 2 bases from V and 8 bases from J, with 13 bases between. From germline, CDR1 is SGHRS and CDR2 YFSETQ. This CDR3 has 14 amino acids. The CDR3 region has the DNA TGCGCCAGCAGCTTTTCCGGGGTGGACGAAAAACTGTTTTTT. The encoded protein is CASSFSGVDEKLFF.

This clonotype was observed a few times. The chain employs TRBV27 and TRBJ2-1, with 8 bases matching TRBD2. V was clipped by 4 bases and J by 9 bases; unmatched bases: 2. Per the germline V gene, CDR1 is MNHEY and CDR2 is SMNVEV (reference sequence). The CDR3 has 12 residues. The chain's CDR3 is CASSSGGFEQFF. The DNA for the CDR3 is TGTGCCAGCAGTTCGGGGGGGTTTGAGCAGTTCTTC.

The chain links TRBV10-3 to TRBJ1-1; D is ambiguous. From germline, CDR1 is ENHRY and CDR2 SYGVKD. V was trimmed by 2 bases and J by 4 bases, leaving 17 bases between them. CDR3 length: 16 amino acids. CDR3 sequence reads: CAISEMFGRESTEAFF. The DNA of the CDR3 is TGTGCCATCAGTGAGATGTTCGGGAGAGAGAGCACTGAAGCTTTCTTT.

This clonotype was found many times. J is TRBJ1-5 and V is TRBV4-1; possible D gene TRBD1, 5 bases. The CDR3 loop spans 16 amino acids. Trimming cost V 3 bases and J 9 bases, with 21 bases left between them. CDR1 and CDR2 (germline): MGHRA, YSYEKL. The CDR3 coding sequence is TGCGCCAGCAGCCAGATAGATATGGGGCTGGCGGGGCCCCAGCATTTT. It specifies CASSQIDMGLAGPQHF.

The chain carries TRBV12-3 or TRBV12-4 and TRBJ1-1; tentative D call: TRBD1 (6 bases). This CDR3 contains 15 residues. V lost 5 bases, J lost 1 base, and 14 bases lay in between. Here the CDR3 DNA reads TGTGCCAGCAGTACACATATGGGACAGAACACTGAAGCTTTCTTT. Protein: CASSTHMGQNTEAFF.

The sample holds many counts of this clonotype. The J gene is TRBJ2-5, the V gene TRBV20-1; 9 bases align to TRBD2. CDR1 and CDR2 (germline): DFQATT, SNEGSKA (reference sequence). CDR3 length equals 15 residues. Unmatched junction bases numbered 7, after V lost 0 bases and J lost 5 bases. CDR3 nucleotide sequence: TGCAGTGCTAGAGATCCTAGCGGGGTTGGGGAGACCCAGTACTTC. Protein: CSARDPSGVGETQYF.

This clonotype occurred a few times. This CDR3 is CASSLGSLADTQYF. The CDR3 nucleotides are TGTGCCAGCAGCTTAGGCAGCCTTGCAGATACGCAGTATTTT. The rearrangement links TRBV7-7 to TRBJ2-3; D ambiguous. Germline values: CDR1 SSHAT, CDR2 FNYEAQ (reference sequence). Trimming pared 1 base from V and 4 bases from J, leaving 9 bases between. This CDR3 region has 14 residues.

The V and J genes are TRBV28 and TRBJ1-3, with 8 bases aligning to TRBD1. The J segment lost 1 base and the V segment lost 6 bases, leaving 8 bases of the junction unmatched. Germline V gives CDR1 MDHEN, CDR2 SYDVKM. The CDR3 contains 16 residues. The CDR3 DNA follows: TGTGCCAGCAGCCCTCCCCAGGGGGCTTCTGGAAACACCATATATTTT. It is translated as CASSPPQGASGNTIYF.

This clonotype was found many times. Mismatch with germline at one junction end may stem from a read error. The chain carries TRBV7-9 and TRBJ1-4, with D unclear. The CDR3 consists of 11 residues. Germline CDR1 is SEHNR and CDR2 is FQNEAQ (reference sequence). CDR3 sequence reads: CASSSEGSPIF. In nucleotides, the CDR3 is TGTGCCAGCAGCTCGGAGGGTTCCCCCATTTTT.